These T cell receptor beta chains were read from a single sample in a study of shared clonotypes between healthy human individuals. Libraries were prepared by immunoSEQ multiplex PCR; TCRdb keeps only in-frame clonotypes and omits some of them. The repertoire holds hundreds of thousands of clones, with roughly 73% as singletons. The sample was memory CD4+ T cells sorted from blood. The source of these receptors is a woman aged 25 to 39 in good health. CDR3s include the opening cysteine and the closing phenylalanine or tryptophan. D genes are given only for firm matches. For some rows the clone size is stated as once, few or many, or as a class when expanded; others skip it.

.,.,TRBV2,TRBJ1-1,CANKAQMNTEAFF,TGTGCCAACAAGGCTCAAATGAACACTGAAGCTTTCTTT
.,.,TRBV5-1,TRBJ2-3,CASSLVLVTDTQYF,TGCGCCAGCAGCTTGGTGCTTGTCACAGATACGCAGTATTTT
TRBD1,.,TRBV28,TRBJ1-2,CASRARGQGNYGYTF,TGTGCCAGCAGGGCTAGGGGACAGGGAAACTATGGCTACACCTTC
.,once,TRBV5-1,TRBJ2-2,CASSWSAGTTGELFF,TGCGCCAGCAGCTGGTCGGCAGGGACCACCGGGGAGCTGTTTTTT
TRBD1,.,TRBV29-1,TRBJ2-1,CSVAAIGGDEQFF,TGCAGCGTTGCGGCGATAGGGGGCGATGAGCAGTTCTTC
TRBD1,.,TRBV5-8,TRBJ1-4,CASSPRQGSNEKLFF,TGTGCCAGCAGCCCAAGACAGGGCTCTAATGAAAAACTGTTTTTT
.,.,TRBV5-1,TRBJ2-3,CASKYNTEDTQYF,TGCGCCAGCAAATACAACACGGAAGATACGCAGTATTTT
TRBD2,.,TRBV13,TRBJ2-3,CASSSRLAGADTQYF,TGTGCCAGCAGCTCCCGACTAGCGGGAGCAGATACGCAGTATTTT
TRBD1,few,TRBV7-9,TRBJ1-5,CASSLTGEQPQHF,TGTGCCAGCAGCTTGACAGGGGAACAGCCCCAGCATTTT
.,.,TRBV11-2,TRBJ2-7,CASSSWTPPYEQYF,TGTGCCAGCAGCTCTTGGACACCCCCCTACGAGCAGTACTTC
TRBD1,.,TRBV5-1,TRBJ1-4,CASSKKTGMNEKLFF,TGCGCCAGCAGCAAGAAGACAGGGATGAATGAAAAACTGTTTTTT
.,.,TRBV6-1,TRBJ1-2,CASISRGNYGYTF,TGTGCCAGTATTTCGAGAGGGAACTATGGCTACACCTTC
.,.,TRBV5-1,TRBJ1-1,CASSLVIREGNTEAFF,TGCGCCAGCAGCTTGGTGATCCGTGAGGGGAACACTGAAGCTTTCTTT
.,.,TRBV18,TRBJ2-7,CASTLTTAAEQYF,TGTGCCAGCACCCTGACGACAGCAGCCGAGCAGTACTTC
.,.,TRBV6-5,TRBJ1-3,CASSYGGGDSGNTIYF,TGTGCCAGCAGTTACGGGGGGGGAGACTCTGGAAACACCATATATTTT
TRBD2,.,TRBV5-4,TRBJ2-7,CASSLGGGGRGTYEQYF,TGTGCCAGCAGCTTGGGAGGTGGCGGGAGAGGTACCTACGAGCAGTACTTC
TRBD2,.,TRBV13,TRBJ2-3,CASSYGGLAARLGDTQYF,TGTGCCAGCAGCTATGGGGGACTAGCGGCCCGTCTAGGAGATACGCAGTATTTT
.,.,TRBV10-3,TRBJ2-7,CAILGEGAYEQYF,TGTGCCATCCTAGGCGAGGGAGCCTACGAGCAGTACTTC
TRBD1,few,TRBV11-3,TRBJ2-2,CASSSRTGRNTGELFF,TGTGCCAGCAGCTCACGGACAGGGAGGAACACCGGGGAGCTGTTTTTT
.,.,TRBV5-5,TRBJ2-7,CASRLYKASGWNREQYF,TGTGCCAGCAGGCTTTACAAGGCCAGCGGGTGGAATCGAGAGCAGTACTTC
.,.,TRBV29-1,TRBJ2-5,CSVAPSATQETQYF,TGCAGCGTTGCCCCTAGCGCGACTCAAGAGACCCAGTACTTC
TRBD1,.,TRBV7-8,TRBJ1-4,CASSPRAQGVYEKLFF,TGTGCCAGCAGCCCCAGGGCGCAGGGGGTATATGAAAAACTGTTTTTT
TRBD1,.,TRBV5-1,TRBJ2-5,CASSLADRDRETQYF,TGCGCCAGCAGCTTGGCCGACAGGGACCGAGAGACCCAGTACTTC
TRBD2,.,TRBV4-1,TRBJ2-4,CASSQGLAGPLAKNIQYF,TGCGCCAGCAGCCAAGGGCTAGCGGGTCCCTTAGCCAAAAACATTCAGTACTTC
TRBD2,.,TRBV9,TRBJ2-1,CASSVESSGRGEQFF,TGTGCCAGCAGCGTAGAGTCTAGCGGGAGAGGCGAGCAGTTCTTC
.,.,TRBV11-2,TRBJ1-5,CASSLDRRRPQHF,TGTGCCAGCAGCTTAGATCGGCGGCGGCCCCAGCATTTT
.,few,TRBV28,TRBJ2-1,CASSFATGSVNEQFF,TGTGCCAGCAGTTTCGCAACCGGGTCCGTCAATGAGCAGTTCTTC
.,.,TRBV5-1,TRBJ2-7,CASSFVSGATYEQYF,TGCGCCAGCAGCTTTGTGTCGGGAGCGACCTACGAGCAGTACTTC
TRBD2,once,TRBV28,TRBJ2-2,CASSLPTAGGRGELFF,TGTGCCAGCAGTTTACCCACAGCGGGAGGACGCGGGGAGCTGTTTTTT
TRBD1,.,TRBV6-5,TRBJ2-1,CASSADRGHNEQFF,TGTGCCAGCAGTGCTGACAGGGGACACAATGAGCAGTTCTTC
.,.,TRBV9,TRBJ2-1,CASSVAWGVSNEQFF,TGTGCCAGCAGCGTAGCCTGGGGAGTTAGTAATGAGCAGTTCTTC
.,.,TRBV6-1,TRBJ2-7,CASSQAGYGSEQYF,TGTGCCAGCAGCCAAGCGGGCTACGGGTCCGAGCAGTACTTC
.,.,TRBV5-1,TRBJ2-2,CASSLRAGSFTGELFF,TGCGCCAGCAGCTTGCGGGCAGGGTCCTTCACCGGGGAGCTGTTTTTT
.,.,TRBV6-5,TRBJ1-2,CASSPSRVYGYTF,TGTGCCAGCAGCCCCTCAAGGGTCTATGGCTACACCTTC
.,.,TRBV5-1,TRBJ2-7,CASSFGTGAGEQYF,TGCGCCAGCAGCTTTGGCACAGGGGCGGGGGAGCAGTACTTC
.,many,TRBV4-2,TRBJ2-1,CASSQGSSEPLVQFF,TGTGCCAGCAGCCAAGGGAGTAGCGAGCCCTTGGTGCAGTTCTTC
TRBD2,.,TRBV7-8,TRBJ2-3,CASSLREGRTDTQYF,TGTGCCAGCAGCTTACGGGAGGGACGCACAGATACGCAGTATTTT
TRBD1,.,TRBV27,TRBJ2-7,CASSLVGQHYEQYF,TGTGCCAGCAGTTTAGTGGGACAGCACTACGAGCAGTACTTC
.,.,TRBV7-2,TRBJ2-7,CASSLGPPREQYF,TGTGCCAGCAGCTTAGGCCCCCCGAGAGAGCAGTACTTC
.,.,TRBV6-5,TRBJ2-7,CASSSYTGFEQYF,TGTGCCAGCAGTTCTTACACGGGGTTCGAGCAGTACTTC
.,.,TRBV9,TRBJ2-3,CASNDRHPDTQYF,TGTGCCAGCAACGACCGCCACCCAGATACGCAGTATTTT
TRBD1,.,TRBV7-2,TRBJ1-1,CASSSLDRVRAFF,TGTGCCAGCAGCTCACTGGACAGGGTGCGAGCTTTCTTT
TRBD2,many,TRBV7-2,TRBJ2-7,CASSRTSGASSYEQYF,TGTGCCAGCAGCAGAACTAGCGGGGCAAGCTCCTACGAGCAGTACTTC
.,.,TRBV19,TRBJ1-2,CASLGGTHYGYTF,TGTGCCAGTCTGGGGGGCACCCACTATGGCTACACCTTC
TRBD2,.,TRBV5-1,TRBJ2-5,CASRRILGGRQETQYF,TGCGCCAGCAGGCGGATACTGGGAGGGAGGCAAGAGACCCAGTACTTC
.,few,TRBV5-5,TRBJ2-2,CASSQGSGINTGELFF,TGTGCCAGCAGCCAGGGGTCCGGGATAAACACCGGGGAGCTGTTTTTT
.,.,TRBV6-5,TRBJ2-1,CASSSYGLINEQFF,TGTGCCAGCAGTTCCTACGGACTAATCAATGAGCAGTTCTTC
TRBD1,.,TRBV5-5,TRBJ1-2,CASSPDRYSNYGYTF,TGTGCCAGCAGCCCGGACAGGTACTCTAACTATGGCTACACCTTC
.,.,TRBV18,TRBJ1-3,CASSPTLSGNTIYF,TGTGCCAGCTCACCAACACTCTCTGGAAACACCATATATTTT
TRBD1,few,TRBV19,TRBJ1-1,CASSTGQGLYTEAFF,TGTGCCAGTAGTACGGGACAGGGGTTGTACACTGAAGCTTTCTTT
TRBD2,.,TRBV28,TRBJ2-5,CATLAGGNQETQYF,TGTGCCACCCTAGCGGGAGGAAACCAAGAGACCCAGTACTTC
.,.,TRBV2,TRBJ1-2,CASRVLDLYGYTF,TGTGCCAGCAGGGTACTAGACCTCTATGGCTACACCTTC
.,.,TRBV5-1,TRBJ1-1,CASSLGTVNTEAFF,TGCGCCAGCAGCTTGGGGACAGTGAACACTGAAGCTTTCTTT
.,many,TRBV10-2,TRBJ2-2,CASSPSAQPGELFF,TGCGCCAGCAGTCCTAGCGCACAACCCGGGGAGCTGTTTTTT
TRBD1,few,TRBV29-1,TRBJ2-5,CSVLQGWRETQYF,TGCAGCGTTCTACAGGGGTGGCGAGAGACCCAGTACTTC
.,.,TRBV7-9,TRBJ2-7,CASSRGYEQYF,TGTGCCAGCAGCAGGGGCTACGAGCAGTACTTC
TRBD1,.,TRBV18,TRBJ1-4,CASSRGTAEGEKLFF,TGTGCCAGCTCACGGGGGACAGCCGAAGGTGAAAAACTGTTTTTT